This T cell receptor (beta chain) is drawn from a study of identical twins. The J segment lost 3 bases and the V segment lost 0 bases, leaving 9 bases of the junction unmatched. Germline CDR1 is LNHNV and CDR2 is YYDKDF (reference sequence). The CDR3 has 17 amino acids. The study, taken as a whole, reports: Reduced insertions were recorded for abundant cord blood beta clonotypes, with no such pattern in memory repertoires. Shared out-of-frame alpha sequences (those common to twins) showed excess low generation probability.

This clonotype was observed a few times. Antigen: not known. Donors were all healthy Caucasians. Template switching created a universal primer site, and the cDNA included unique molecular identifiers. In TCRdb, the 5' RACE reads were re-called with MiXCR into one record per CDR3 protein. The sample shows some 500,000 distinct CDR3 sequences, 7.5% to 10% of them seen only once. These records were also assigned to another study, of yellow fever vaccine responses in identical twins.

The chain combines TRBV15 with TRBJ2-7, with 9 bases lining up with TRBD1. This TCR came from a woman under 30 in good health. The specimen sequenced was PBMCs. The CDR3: CATSREPAGTGHYEQYF. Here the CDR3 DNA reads TGTGCCACCAGCAGAGAACCCGCCGGGACAGGGCACTACGAGCAGTACTTC.